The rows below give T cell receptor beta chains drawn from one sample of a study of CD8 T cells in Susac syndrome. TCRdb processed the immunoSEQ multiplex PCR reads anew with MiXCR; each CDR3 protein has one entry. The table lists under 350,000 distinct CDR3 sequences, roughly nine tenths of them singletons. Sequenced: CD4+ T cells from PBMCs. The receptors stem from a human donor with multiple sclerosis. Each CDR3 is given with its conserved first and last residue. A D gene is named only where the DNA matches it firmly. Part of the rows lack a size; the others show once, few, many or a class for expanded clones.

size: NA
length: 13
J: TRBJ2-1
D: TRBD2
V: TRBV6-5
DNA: TGTGCCAGCAAGACTAGCGGACCCAATGAGCAGTTCTTC
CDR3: CASKTSGPNEQFF

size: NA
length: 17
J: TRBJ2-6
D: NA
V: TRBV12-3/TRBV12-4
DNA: TGTGCCAGCAGTCCCGGGACATCAAACTCTGGGGCCAACGTCCTGACTTTC
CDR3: CASSPGTSNSGANVLTF

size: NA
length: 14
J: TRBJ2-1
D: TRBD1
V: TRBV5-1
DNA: TGCGCCAGCAGGCGGGACAGGGGCCTCGATGAGCAGTTCTTC
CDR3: CASRRDRGLDEQFF

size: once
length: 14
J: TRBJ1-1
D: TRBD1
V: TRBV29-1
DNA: TGCAGCGTTGAAAGGACAGGGATGAACACTGAAGCTTTCTTT
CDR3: CSVERTGMNTEAFF

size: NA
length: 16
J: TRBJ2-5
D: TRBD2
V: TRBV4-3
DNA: TGCGCCAGCAGCCAAGACCCGGCTAGCGGGAGCGAGACCCAGTACTTC
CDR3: CASSQDPASGSETQYF

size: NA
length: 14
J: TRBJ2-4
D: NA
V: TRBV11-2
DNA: TGTGCCAGCAGACGGATACAGGGCAAAAACATTCAGTACTTC
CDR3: CASRRIQGKNIQYF

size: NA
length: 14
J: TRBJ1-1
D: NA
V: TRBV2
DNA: TGTGCCAGCAGCTTTCGCTGGCAGAACACTGAAGCTTTCTTT
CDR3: CASSFRWQNTEAFF

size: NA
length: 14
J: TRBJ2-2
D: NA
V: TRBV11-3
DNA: TGTGCCAGCAGCTTATCTGGGGCCACCGGGGAGCTGTTTTTT
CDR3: CASSLSGATGELFF

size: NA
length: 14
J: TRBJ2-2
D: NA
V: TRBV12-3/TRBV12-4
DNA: TGTGCCAGCACCTCCCGGTCGAACACCGGGGAGCTGTTTTTT
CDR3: CASTSRSNTGELFF

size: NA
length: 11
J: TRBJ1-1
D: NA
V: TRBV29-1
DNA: TGCAGGTGTAACGTGGGCCCTGAAGCTTTCTTT
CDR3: CRCNVGPEAFF